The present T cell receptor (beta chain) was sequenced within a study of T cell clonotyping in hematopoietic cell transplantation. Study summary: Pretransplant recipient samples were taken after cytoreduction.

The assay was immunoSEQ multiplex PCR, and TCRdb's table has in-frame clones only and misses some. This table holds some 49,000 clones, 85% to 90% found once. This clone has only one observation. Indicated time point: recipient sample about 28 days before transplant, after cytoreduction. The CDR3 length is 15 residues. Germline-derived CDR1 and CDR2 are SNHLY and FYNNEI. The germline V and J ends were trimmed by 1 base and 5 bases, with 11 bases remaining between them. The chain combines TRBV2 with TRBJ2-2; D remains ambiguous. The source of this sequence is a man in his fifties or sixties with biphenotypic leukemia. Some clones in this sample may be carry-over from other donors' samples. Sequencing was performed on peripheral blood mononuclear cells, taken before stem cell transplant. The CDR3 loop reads CASSEVAGGTGELFF. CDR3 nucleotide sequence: TGTGCCAGCAGTGAAGTGGCCGGTGGGACCGGGGAGCTGTTTTTT. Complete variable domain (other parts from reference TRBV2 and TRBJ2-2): EPEVTQTPSHQVTQMGQEVILRCVPISNHLYFYWYRQILGQKVEFLVSFYNNEISEKSEIFDDQFSVERPDGSNFTLKIRSTKLEDSAMYFCASSEVAGGTGELFFGEGSRLTVL.